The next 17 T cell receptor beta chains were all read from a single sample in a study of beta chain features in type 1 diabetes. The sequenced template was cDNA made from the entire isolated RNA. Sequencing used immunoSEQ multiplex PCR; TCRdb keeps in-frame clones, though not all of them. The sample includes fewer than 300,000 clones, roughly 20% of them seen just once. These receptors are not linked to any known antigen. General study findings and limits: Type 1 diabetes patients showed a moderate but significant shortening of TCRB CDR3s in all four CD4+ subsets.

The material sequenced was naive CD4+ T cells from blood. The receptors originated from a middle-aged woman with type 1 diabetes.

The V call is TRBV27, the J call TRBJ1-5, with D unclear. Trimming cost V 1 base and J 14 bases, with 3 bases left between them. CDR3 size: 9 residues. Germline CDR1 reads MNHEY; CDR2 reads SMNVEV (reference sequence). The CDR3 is CASSLFKHF. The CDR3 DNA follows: TGTGCCAGCAGTTTATTCAAGCATTTT.

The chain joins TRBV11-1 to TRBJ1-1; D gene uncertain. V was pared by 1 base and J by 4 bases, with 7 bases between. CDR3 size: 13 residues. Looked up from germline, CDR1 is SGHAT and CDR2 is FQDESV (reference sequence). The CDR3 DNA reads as TGTGCCAGCAGCTTAGTAGTTGGCACTGAAGCTTTCTTT. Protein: CASSLVVGTEAFF. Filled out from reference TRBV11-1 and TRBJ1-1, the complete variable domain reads EAEVAQSPRYKITEKSQAVAFWCDPISGHATLYWYRQILGQGPELLVQFQDESVVDDSQLPKDRFSAERLKGVDSTLKIQPAELGDSAMYLCASSLVVGTEAFFGQGTRLTVV.

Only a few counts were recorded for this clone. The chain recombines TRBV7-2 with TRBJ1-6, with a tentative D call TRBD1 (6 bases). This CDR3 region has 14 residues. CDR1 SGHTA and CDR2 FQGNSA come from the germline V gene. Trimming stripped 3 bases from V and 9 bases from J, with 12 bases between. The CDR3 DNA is TGTGCCAGCAGCTTCGAGGGGGGGATTTCACCCCTCCACTTT. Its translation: CASSFEGGISPLHF.

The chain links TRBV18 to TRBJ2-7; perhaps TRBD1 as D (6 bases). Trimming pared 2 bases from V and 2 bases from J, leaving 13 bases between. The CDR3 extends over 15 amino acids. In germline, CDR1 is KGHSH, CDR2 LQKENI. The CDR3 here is CASSPDRQTTYEQYF. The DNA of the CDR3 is TGTGCCAGCTCACCAGACAGGCAAACTACCTACGAGCAGTACTTC.

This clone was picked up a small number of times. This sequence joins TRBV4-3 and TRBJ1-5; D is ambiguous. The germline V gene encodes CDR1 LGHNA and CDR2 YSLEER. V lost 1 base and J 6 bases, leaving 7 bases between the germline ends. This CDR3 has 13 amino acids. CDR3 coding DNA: TGCGCCAGCAGCCAAGCGCGGGGTCAGCCCCAGCATTTT. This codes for CASSQARGQPQHF.

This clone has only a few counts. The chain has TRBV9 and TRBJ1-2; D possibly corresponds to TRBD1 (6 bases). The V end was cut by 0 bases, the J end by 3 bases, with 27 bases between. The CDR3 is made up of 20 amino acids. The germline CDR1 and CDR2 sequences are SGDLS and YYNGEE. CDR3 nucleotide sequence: TGTGCCAGCAGCGTAGGGGGCCGGGACACTCCGAGCTCCCCTTACTATGGCTACACCTTC. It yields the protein CASSVGGRDTPSSPYYGYTF.

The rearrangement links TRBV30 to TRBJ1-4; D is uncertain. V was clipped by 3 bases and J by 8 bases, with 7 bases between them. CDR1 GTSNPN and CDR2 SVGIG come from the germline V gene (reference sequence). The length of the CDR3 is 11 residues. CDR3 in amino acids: CAWRGYEKLFF. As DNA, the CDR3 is TGTGCCTGGAGGGGCTACGAAAAACTGTTTTTT.

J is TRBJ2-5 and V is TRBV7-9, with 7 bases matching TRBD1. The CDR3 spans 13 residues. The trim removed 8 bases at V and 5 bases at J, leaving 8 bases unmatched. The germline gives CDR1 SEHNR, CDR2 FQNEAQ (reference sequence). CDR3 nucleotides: TGTGCCAGCCGGACAGGCGCGGGTGAGACCCAGTACTTC. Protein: CASRTGAGETQYF.

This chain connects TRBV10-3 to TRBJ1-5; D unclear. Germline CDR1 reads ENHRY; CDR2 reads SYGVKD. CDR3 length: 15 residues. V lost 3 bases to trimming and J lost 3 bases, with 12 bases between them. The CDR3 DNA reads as TGTGCCATCAGTGATTCGGGAGGGTTCAATCAGCCCCAGCATTTT. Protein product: CAISDSGGFNQPQHF.

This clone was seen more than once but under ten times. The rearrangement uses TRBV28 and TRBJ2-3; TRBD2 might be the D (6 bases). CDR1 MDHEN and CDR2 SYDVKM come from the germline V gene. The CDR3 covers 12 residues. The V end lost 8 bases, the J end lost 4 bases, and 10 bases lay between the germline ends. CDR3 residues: CASQTSADTQYF. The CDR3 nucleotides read TGTGCCAGCCAGACTAGTGCAGATACGCAGTATTTT.

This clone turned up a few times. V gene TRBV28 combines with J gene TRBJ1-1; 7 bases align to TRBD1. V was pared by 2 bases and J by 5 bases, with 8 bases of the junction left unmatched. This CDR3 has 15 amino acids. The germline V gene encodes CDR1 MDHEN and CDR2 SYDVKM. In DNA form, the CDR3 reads TGTGCCAGCAGTTTAGCGGAGGGGGCCGCAACTGAAGCTTTCTTT. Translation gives CASSLAEGAATEAFF.

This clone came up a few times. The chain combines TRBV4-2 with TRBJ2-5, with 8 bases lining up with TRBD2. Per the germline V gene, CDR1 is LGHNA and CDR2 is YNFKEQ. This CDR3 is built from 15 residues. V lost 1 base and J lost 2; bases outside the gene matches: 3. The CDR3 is CASSQGQRGQETQYF. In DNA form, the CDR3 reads TGTGCCAGCAGCCAAGGTCAGCGGGGGCAAGAGACCCAGTACTTC.

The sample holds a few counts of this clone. The CDR3 loop reads CSPQGNSPLHF. CDR3 DNA sequence: TGCAGCCCACAGGGGAATTCACCCCTCCACTTT. The V gene is TRBV20-1, the J gene TRBJ1-6, with 7 nucleotides matching TRBD1. Looked up from germline, CDR1 is DFQATT and CDR2 is SNEGSKA (reference sequence). This CDR3 has 11 residues.

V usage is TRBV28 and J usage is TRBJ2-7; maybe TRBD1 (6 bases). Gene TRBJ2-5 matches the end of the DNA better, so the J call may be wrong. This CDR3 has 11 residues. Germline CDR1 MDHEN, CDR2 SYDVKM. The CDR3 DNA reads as TGTGCCAGCAGTCCGGACAGGACCCAGTACTTC. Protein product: CASSPDRTQYF.

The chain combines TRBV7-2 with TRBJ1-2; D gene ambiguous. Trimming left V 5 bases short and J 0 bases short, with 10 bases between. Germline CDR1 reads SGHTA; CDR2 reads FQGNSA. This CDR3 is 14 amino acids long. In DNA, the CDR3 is TGTGCCAGCAGCCCAGGCAATCCTAACTATGGCTACACCTTC. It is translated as CASSPGNPNYGYTF.

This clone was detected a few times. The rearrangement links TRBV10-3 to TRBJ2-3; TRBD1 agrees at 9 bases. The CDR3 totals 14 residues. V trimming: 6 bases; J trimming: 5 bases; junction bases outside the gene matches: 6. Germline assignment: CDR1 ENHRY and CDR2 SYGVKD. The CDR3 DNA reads TGTGCCATCAGAGGACAGGGGCCCGGAGATACGCAGTATTTT. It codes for CAIRGQGPGDTQYF.

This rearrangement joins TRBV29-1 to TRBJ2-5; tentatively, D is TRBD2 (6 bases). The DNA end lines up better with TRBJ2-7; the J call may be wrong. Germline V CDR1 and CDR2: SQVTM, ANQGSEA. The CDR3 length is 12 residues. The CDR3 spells CSAGRGVDEQYF. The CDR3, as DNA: TGCAGCGCAGGGCGGGGAGTGGACGAGCAGTACTTC.